This entry features one T cell receptor beta chain sequence. As yet, its antigen is unknown. Germline CDR1 is SGHAT and CDR2 is FQNNGV. Deletions cut 5 bases from V and 4 bases from J, with 17 bases between. The CDR3 covers 15 residues. The sample is drawn from a study of cytomegalovirus exposure and HLA in healthy donors. Study findings and constraints: Certain sequence variants were highly shared and formed a cluster, and this cluster was likely a sequencing artifact. Most subjects had HLA-A and HLA-B alleles reportedly predicted accurately by TCR beta sequences.

Primers included in the PCR were 60 Vbeta and 13 Jbeta primers. The data were produced by immunoSEQ multiplex PCR, yet TCRdb's version contains in-frame clones alone and is incomplete. The repertoire holds 200,000 or so clones, with around 77% as singletons. Material: PBMCs. The TCR sequence derives from a woman aged 25 to 39 in good health and CMV-seronegative. The gene calls are TRBV11-2 and TRBJ1-2; a possible D gene is TRBD1 (6 bases). CDR3 nucleotides: TGTGCCAGCAGCAAGACAGGAGACGACCGCTATGGCTACACCTTC. Encoded protein: CASSKTGDDRYGYTF. The entire variable domain, with the rest obtained from reference TRBV11-2 and TRBJ1-2, is as follows: EAGVAQSPRYKIIEKRQSVAFWCNPISGHATLYWYQQILGQGPKLLIQFQNNGVVDDSQLPKDRFSAERLKGVDSTLKIQPAKLEDSAVYLCASSKTGDDRYGYTFGSGTRLTVV.